Listed below are T cell receptor beta chains from one sample, sequenced in a study of identical twins. TCRdb fed the 5' RACE reads into MiXCR, producing one record per CDR3 protein. The sample consists of just over 500,000 distinct CDR3 sequences, 20% to 25% of them appearing once. This sample was also put to use in a study of T cells expressing NK-cell markers.

The sequencing input was CD4+ T cells sorted from blood. Receptor source: a woman between 18 and 29 years old in good health. Each CDR3 is given with its conserved first and last residue. The D gene is left open where the match is weak. Some rows mark clone size as missing; the rest say once, few, many or name a class of expanded clone.

>TRBV7-9|TRBJ2-3|few|-
TGTGCCAGCAGCCGTGGCCGCAGAAACACAGATACGCAGTATTTT
CASSRGRRNTDTQYF
>TRBV10-3|TRBJ1-4|few|-
TGTGCCATCAGTGAGGGTAATGAAAAACTGTTTTTT
CAISEGNEKLFF
>TRBV20-1|TRBJ2-7|few|-
TGCAGTGCTCATCCGATACAACTTAGATACGAGCAGTACTTC
CSAHPIQLRYEQYF
>TRBV3-1|TRBJ2-7|few|TRBD2
TGTGCCAGCAGCCAAAGCGGGAGGACCTACGAGCAGTACTTC
CASSQSGRTYEQYF
>TRBV10-3|TRBJ1-2|few|-
TGTGCCATCAGTGGGACAGCCCTAGGGGGCTACACCTTC
CAISGTALGGYTF
>TRBV6-1|TRBJ1-2|-|TRBD1
TGTGCCAGCACAGAGGCGGCAGGGGGCCCGTCTGGCTACACCTTC
CASTEAAGGPSGYTF
>TRBV20-1|TRBJ1-3|-|-
TGCAGTGCTAGAGAGGGACCAAACACCATATATTTT
CSAREGPNTIYF
>TRBV6-5|TRBJ2-2|-|TRBD2
TGTGCCAGCAGTTCCGGGTCTAGCGGCACCGGGGAGCTGTTTTTT
CASSSGSSGTGELFF
>TRBV3-1|TRBJ1-1|-|-
TGTGCCAGCAGCCAAGAAGGGGGAGGGGCTTTCTTT
CASSQEGGGAFF
>TRBV20-1|TRBJ2-6|-|-
TGCAGTGCTAGGGCGGCCTCTGGGGCCAACGTCCTGACTTTC
CSARAASGANVLTF
>TRBV5-6|TRBJ1-2|-|-
TGTGCCAGCAGCTTGTCGCAGTTGGGTGGCTACACCTTC
CASSLSQLGGYTF
>TRBV5-1|TRBJ2-3|few|-
TGCGCCAGCAGCTTGGGTCGCCAAGCTAGCACAGATACGCAGTATTTT
CASSLGRQASTDTQYF
>TRBV18|TRBJ2-4|-|-
TGTGCCAGCACGACGCGGCCGGCTCTAGAGGACCAAAACATTCAGTACTTC
CASTTRPALEDQNIQYF
>TRBV11-2|TRBJ2-1|few|-
TGTGCCAGCAGCTTTACTACATCAGGGTACAATGAGCAGTTCTTC
CASSFTTSGYNEQFF
>TRBV6-6|TRBJ2-1|-|-
TGTGCCAGCAAGTTTGTGTCGGACAATGAGCAGTTCTTC
CASKFVSDNEQFF
>TRBV11-3|TRBJ2-5|-|TRBD2
TGTGCCAGCAGCCATGGGACTAGAACCCAAGAGACCCAGTACTTC
CASSHGTRTQETQYF
>TRBV5-1|TRBJ2-3|few|-
TGCGCCAGCAGCTTCTTGGGGTACAGGGCAGATACGCAGTATTTT
CASSFLGYRADTQYF
>TRBV9|TRBJ1-2|-|-
TGTGCCAGCACTAACCCGGGAGGGGGCTATGGCTACACCTTC
CASTNPGGGYGYTF
>TRBV2|TRBJ2-3|-|-
TGTGCCAGCGAGCGCACAGATACGCAGTATTTT
CASERTDTQYF
>TRBV10-3|TRBJ1-1|-|-
TGTGCCATCAGTGAGTCGTCGGTTGGAAGGGCAGTTCGAGGGAACACTGAAGCTTTCTTT
CAISESSVGRAVRGNTEAFF
>TRBV29-1|TRBJ2-7|-|TRBD2
TGCAGCGCCGAGCGGCTAGCGGACTACGAGCAGTACTTC
CSAERLADYEQYF
>TRBV12-3/TRBV12-4|TRBJ2-5|many|-
TGTGCCAGCAGAGGGGTTGGTGAGACCCAGTACTTC
CASRGVGETQYF
>TRBV29-1|TRBJ1-2|few|TRBD1
TGCAGCGTTGATCGGACAGGGAGGTATGGCTACACCTTC
CSVDRTGRYGYTF
>TRBV9|TRBJ2-5|-|TRBD1
TGTGCCAGCAGCGTTGGGGGACAGCTCCAAGAGACCCAGTACTTC
CASSVGGQLQETQYF
>TRBV6-1|TRBJ2-1|-|TRBD1
TGTGCCAGCAGTGCGTACAGGGGCTCCTACAATGAGCAGTTCTTC
CASSAYRGSYNEQFF
>TRBV7-2|TRBJ2-7|-|TRBD2
TGTGCCAGCAGCTTAATGGGGACTAGCGGCGCCTACGAGCAGTACTTC
CASSLMGTSGAYEQYF
>TRBV2|TRBJ2-2|few|-
TGTGCCACGAATCAGGGAGCGAACACCGGGGAGCTGTTTTTT
CATNQGANTGELFF
>TRBV20-1|TRBJ2-6|-|-
TGCAGTGCCTTCAAGGGGGGGGCCAACGTCCTGACTTTC
CSAFKGGANVLTF
>TRBV30|TRBJ2-1|-|-
TGTGCCTGGAGTTCCAGCAGTGAGCAGTTCTTC
CAWSSSSEQFF
>TRBV5-1|TRBJ2-5|-|-
TGCGCCAGCAGACTCGGGGCACAAGAGACCCAGTACTTC
CASRLGAQETQYF
>TRBV20-1|TRBJ2-2|few|-
TGCAGTGCCCCTCGGTCCGGGGAGCTGTTTTTT
CSAPRSGELFF
>TRBV20-1|TRBJ2-5|-|-
TGCAGTGCTAGGGGATCTGGGACCCAGTACTTC
CSARGSGTQYF
>TRBV20-1|TRBJ2-5|-|-
TGCAGTGCTAGAGATGGGCGACACTTCGAGGAGACCCAGTACTTC
CSARDGRHFEETQYF
>TRBV12-3/TRBV12-4|TRBJ2-7|-|-
TGTGCCAGCAGTTTAGCCGGGGTACCCTACGAGCAGTACTTC
CASSLAGVPYEQYF
>TRBV20-1|TRBJ2-7|few|TRBD2
TGCAGTGCTAGGGGACTAGCGTCCGGCGAGCAGTACTTC
CSARGLASGEQYF
>TRBV15|TRBJ2-5|many|-
TGTGCCACCAGCAGAGATGTCGGGAACCAAGAGACCCAGTACTTC
CATSRDVGNQETQYF
>TRBV7-9|TRBJ2-7|few|-
TGTGCCAGCAGCTTGTCTGGGGGGGCCCCCCTGTCGAAGTACTTC
CASSLSGGAPLSKYF
>TRBV20-1|TRBJ2-1|-|TRBD1
TGCAGTGCTAGAGCCGGGACAGGGTTGTTTTTCAATGAGCAGTTCTTC
CSARAGTGLFFNEQFF
>TRBV5-1|TRBJ2-5|once|-
TGCGCCAGCAGGGGGGAGGTACAGGCGGAGACCCAGTACTTC
CASRGEVQAETQYF
>TRBV15|TRBJ2-1|-|-
TGTGCCACCGGCGGGAAGGAGAATGAGCAGTTCTTC
CATGGKENEQFF
>TRBV7-8|TRBJ1-5|-|-
TGTGCCAGCAGCTCACGCCCCCTACGGGGGGATCAGCCCCAGCATTTT
CASSSRPLRGDQPQHF
>TRBV6-1|TRBJ1-1|few|TRBD1
TGTGCCAGCACCAGGGGGAGCGGCACTGAAGCTTTCTTT
CASTRGSGTEAFF
>TRBV20-1|TRBJ2-3|-|TRBD2
TGCAGTGCTAGGGGTAGCGGGGGGAGGTTCACAGATACGCAGTATTTT
CSARGSGGRFTDTQYF
>TRBV20-1|TRBJ2-7|-|-
TGCAGTGCTAGAGCAGCGCTTTCCGGCTCCTACGAGCAGTACTTC
CSARAALSGSYEQYF
>TRBV5-1|TRBJ2-1|-|-
TGCGCCAGCAGCTTCAGTCGGGATTACAATGAGCAGTTCTTC
CASSFSRDYNEQFF
>TRBV20-1|TRBJ1-5|few|-
TGCAGTGCTAGAGATGCTCATCAGCCCCAGCATTTT
CSARDAHQPQHF
>TRBV18|TRBJ1-1|few|-
TGTGCCAGCTCACCACCGGGGCACACTGAAGCTTTCTTT
CASSPPGHTEAFF
>TRBV6-1|TRBJ1-2|few|TRBD1
TGTGCCAGCAGCCAGGGACAGCACTATGGCTACACCTTC
CASSQGQHYGYTF
>TRBV12-5|TRBJ2-1|-|-
TGTGCTAGTGGCATTGGGGGCGCAGGGGCCAGCGGCGATGAGCAGTTCTTC
CASGIGGAGASGDEQFF
>TRBV7-9|TRBJ2-7|-|-
TGTGCCAGCAGCTTAGTTAGCGGAACAACCTACGAGCAGTACTTC
CASSLVSGTTYEQYF
>TRBV5-1|TRBJ2-3|-|TRBD2
TGCGCCAGCAGCGTACTAGCGGGGGGCACAGATACGCAGTATTTT
CASSVLAGGTDTQYF
>TRBV5-1|TRBJ2-3|-|-
TGCGCCAGCAGCTTGGCCAAGGTGATGACAGATACGCAGTATTTT
CASSLAKVMTDTQYF
>TRBV7-2|TRBJ2-1|-|TRBD2
TGTGCCAGCAGCTTTCCGACTAGCGGGCTCTCCTACAATGAGCAGTTCTTC
CASSFPTSGLSYNEQFF
>TRBV3-1|TRBJ1-1|few|-
TGTGCCAGCAGCCAGATTGCGCGAAACATGAACACTGAAGCTTTCTTT
CASSQIARNMNTEAFF
>TRBV5-1|TRBJ1-2|many|-
TGCGCCAGCAGCTTGGACGGCGGCACGGGCTACACCTTC
CASSLDGGTGYTF
>TRBV20-1|TRBJ2-1|few|-
TGCAGTGCTAGGACAGGGACTACCTACAATGAGCAGTTCTTC
CSARTGTTYNEQFF
>TRBV11-2|TRBJ2-3|-|-
TGTGCCAGCAGCTTGCCGCTGACTAGTCCTGGCCCAGATACGCAGTATTTT
CASSLPLTSPGPDTQYF
>TRBV7-2|TRBJ2-7|-|-
TGTGCCAGCAGCTTAAATTTGAAGGGCGAGCAGTACTTC
CASSLNLKGEQYF
>TRBV29-1|TRBJ1-1|few|-
TGCAGCGCGGTCCGAGGTACTGAAGCTTTCTTT
CSAVRGTEAFF
>TRBV7-9|TRBJ2-5|-|-
TGTGCCAGCAGCTTAGGAGCGGACCTCCAAGAGACCCAGTACTTC
CASSLGADLQETQYF